These 20 T cell receptor beta chains were all obtained from the same sample, sequenced in a study of cytomegalovirus exposure and HLA in healthy donors. PCR involved 60 Vbeta and 13 Jbeta primers. Clones were read by immunoSEQ multiplex PCR, and TCRdb kept only the in-frame ones, dropping some. The sample contains approximately 170,000 clones, around 75% of which appear only once. The sample comprised PBMCs. These receptors were taken from a man aged 18 to 30 in good health and CMV-seropositive.

This chain uses TRBV5-1 with TRBJ2-5, with 10 nucleotides matching TRBD2. The CDR3 extends over 16 amino acids. The germline V gene encodes CDR1 SGHRS and CDR2 YFSETQ. With 1 base clipped from V and 5 bases from J, the junction kept 8 bases outside the gene matches. CDR3 residues: CASSLMASGGGETQYF. The CDR3 nucleotides read TGCGCCAGCAGCTTGATGGCTAGCGGGGGTGGGGAGACCCAGTACTTC. The whole variable domain, filled in from reference TRBV5-1 and TRBJ2-5, reads KAGVTQTPRYLIKTRGQQVTLSCSPISGHRSVSWYQQTPGQGLQFLFEYFSETQRNKGNFPGRFSGRQFSNSRSEMNVSTLELGDSALYLCASSLMASGGGETQYFGPGTRLLVL.

CDR3 protein: CASSPRDRRWYGYTF. The DNA of the CDR3 is TGTGCCAGCAGCCCCCGGGACAGGCGATGGTATGGCTACACCTTC. The gene calls are TRBV6-1 and TRBJ1-2; 8 nucleotides line up with TRBD1. Germline V gene data show CDR1 as MNHNS and CDR2 as SASEGT. Trimming took 6 bases from V and 5 from J; bases not matched to a gene: 11. The CDR3 sequence is 15 residues long.

This clone has only a few counts. The CDR3 here is CASSLSSGVPGELFF. Here the CDR3 DNA reads TGTGCCAGCAGCTTAAGTAGCGGGGTGCCCGGGGAGCTGTTTTTT. This chain links TRBV7-3 with TRBJ2-2; 8 bases match TRBD2. V lost 1 base and J lost 6; bases outside the gene matches: 4. Germline loops: CDR1 SGHTA, CDR2 FQGTGA. CDR3 size: 15 residues.

The chain carries TRBV11-2 and TRBJ1-2; maybe TRBD1 (6 bases). Germline-derived CDR1 and CDR2 are SGHAT and FQNNGV. The CDR3 loop spans 16 amino acids. V lost 5 bases and J lost 0, with 16 bases in between. The CDR3 nucleotides read TGTGCCAGCAGCGAACGGACAGTTCCTACTAACTATGGCTACACCTTC. Its translation is CASSERTVPTNYGYTF.

The chain has TRBV14 and TRBJ1-5, with 8 bases lining up with TRBD1. CDR1 is SGHDN and CDR2 is FVKESK in the germline V gene. V dropped 0 bases and J dropped 9; count of bases not matched to a gene: 10. The CDR3 has 16 amino acids. CDR3 amino acids: CASSQDLLQGVWPQHF. As DNA, the CDR3 is TGTGCCAGCAGCCAAGATCTCTTACAGGGGGTCTGGCCCCAGCATTTT.

CDR3 sequence reads: CASSSGLAGGPGDTQYF. The CDR3 bases are TGTGCCAGCAGTTCGGGACTAGCGGGGGGGCCTGGAGATACGCAGTATTTT. V usage is TRBV27 and J usage is TRBJ2-3; TRBD2 agrees at 16 bases. This CDR3 contains 17 residues. J lost 5 bases, V lost 4 bases, and 6 bases had no gene match. The germline V gene encodes CDR1 MNHEY and CDR2 SMNVEV (reference sequence).

This clone was seen more than once but under ten times. The chain has TRBV27 and TRBJ1-4, with D possibly being TRBD1 (5 bases). Trimming removed 5 bases from V and 5 bases from J, with 12 bases in between. CDR3 length: 14 residues. CDR1 and CDR2 from the germline V gene are MNHEY and SMNVEV (reference sequence). DNA for the CDR3: TGTGCCAGCAGTCGCGGGACGGTAAATGAAAAACTGTTTTTT. Protein sequence: CASSRGTVNEKLFF.

This clone was detected a few times. V usage is TRBV2 and J usage is TRBJ1-5; no definite D call. The length of the CDR3 is 12 residues. V lost 6 bases and J lost 5, with 8 bases in between. The germline gives CDR1 SNHLY, CDR2 FYNNEI. The CDR3 DNA reads as TGTGCCAGCAGAGAACTCTATCAGCCCCAGCATTTT. It yields the protein CASRELYQPQHF.

The genes are TRBV6-1 and TRBJ1-5; D perhaps matches TRBD1 (5 bases). V lost 4 bases and J lost 4, with 14 bases in between. This CDR3 is 15 amino acids long. CDR1 and CDR2 from the germline V gene are MNHNS and SASEGT. Here the CDR3 reads CASSGGGTLNQPQHF. CDR3 DNA: TGTGCCAGCAGTGGTGGGGGGACCTTAAATCAGCCCCAGCATTTT.

This rearrangement joins TRBV5-4 to TRBJ2-5, with TRBD1 matching over 7 bases. Germline V CDR1 and CDR2: SGHNT, YYREEE (reference sequence). The V segment lost 0 bases and the J segment 4 bases; nucleotides outside the gene matches: 6. This CDR3 spans 15 amino acids. The CDR3: CASSLVRAGGETQYF. The CDR3 DNA sequence: TGTGCCAGCAGCTTGGTCCGGGCAGGGGGAGAGACCCAGTACTTC.

The chain combines TRBV11-2 with TRBJ2-6, with 12 nucleotides matching TRBD1. The CDR3 has 18 amino acids. V dropped 5 bases and J dropped 2; count of bases not matched to a gene: 7. Per germline, CDR1 SGHAT and CDR2 FQNNGV. In DNA, the CDR3 is TGTGCCAGCAGCGCCGGGACAGGGGGCCTCGCTGGGGCCAACGTCCTGACTTTC. Amino acid sequence: CASSAGTGGLAGANVLTF.

The chain combines TRBV11-3 with TRBJ2-3; 7 positions agree with TRBD2. V lost 5 bases and J lost 5; bases outside the gene matches: 4. CDR3 length: 13 amino acids. In germline, CDR1 is SGHNT, CDR2 YENEEA. This CDR3 is CASSLIAGDTQYF. The CDR3 DNA is TGTGCCAGCAGCCTTATAGCGGGAGATACGCAGTATTTT.

The rearrangement joins TRBV9 to TRBJ2-5, with TRBD2 matching over 7 bases. Germline V CDR1 and CDR2: SGDLS, YYNGEE. The CDR3 sequence is 15 residues long. The junction had 10 bases not matched to a gene; V was cut back by 3 bases and J by 5 bases. The CDR3 DNA is TGTGCCAGCAGCGCCTATGGCGGGCGGGAGGAGACCCAGTACTTC. This encodes CASSAYGGREETQYF.

This clone was seen a handful of times. The J gene is TRBJ1-1, the V gene TRBV11-3; possibly TRBD1 for D (6 bases). The CDR3 runs 14 residues. Germline V lookup: CDR1 SGHNT, CDR2 YENEEA. The V end was cut by 5 bases, the J end by 4 bases, with 14 bases between. The CDR3 nucleotides are TGTGCCAGCAGCAAAGGGGGGGTTTCCACTGAAGCTTTCTTT. Its translation: CASSKGGVSTEAFF.

The J gene is TRBJ1-2, the V gene TRBV11-3; no firm D call. The germline V gene encodes CDR1 SGHNT and CDR2 YENEEA. The CDR3 is 14 residues long. Between the trimmed V and J ends, which lost 5 bases and 7 bases, there was a span of 17 bases. Here the CDR3 reads CASSRRGSGRGYTF. The CDR3 coding sequence is TGTGCCAGCAGCCGTCGCGGGTCCGGACGTGGCTACACCTTC.

This clone was observed a single time. V gene TRBV5-1 combines with J gene TRBJ2-5; D might be TRBD1 (6 bases). The germline V and J ends were trimmed by 3 bases and 1 base, with 13 bases remaining between them. Germline CDR1 reads SGHRS; CDR2 reads YFSETQ. The CDR3 totals 15 residues. CDR3 protein: CASSSGQGGQETQYF. DNA of the CDR3: TGCGCCAGCAGCTCGGGCCAAGGGGGCCAAGAGACCCAGTACTTC. Full variable domain (rest looked up from reference TRBV5-1 and TRBJ2-5): KAGVTQTPRYLIKTRGQQVTLSCSPISGHRSVSWYQQTPGQGLQFLFEYFSETQRNKGNFPGRFSGRQFSNSRSEMNVSTLELGDSALYLCASSSGQGGQETQYFGPGTRLLVL.

The V gene is TRBV5-1, the J gene TRBJ2-1; TRBD2 aligns across 7 bases. The length of the CDR3 is 15 residues. CDR1 is SGHRS and CDR2 is YFSETQ in the germline V gene. Trimming removed 2 bases from V and 2 bases from J; junction bases left unmatched: 4. DNA of the CDR3: TGCGCCAGCAGCTTCGGCGGGGGACCCTACAATGAGCAGTTCTTC. It specifies CASSFGGGPYNEQFF.

The rearrangement uses TRBV2 and TRBJ1-6; TRBD1 matches 7 bases. Germline V CDR1 and CDR2: SNHLY, FYNNEI. The CDR3 spans 14 residues. V dropped 6 bases and J dropped 5; count of bases not matched to a gene: 4. CDR3 residues: CASRTGTDNSPLHF. CDR3 bases: TGTGCCAGCAGGACAGGGACAGATAATTCACCCCTCCACTTT.

This clone was detected only a few times. The gene calls are TRBV18 and TRBJ1-1, with a possible D match to TRBD1 (6 bases). Trimming removed 4 bases from V and 1 base from J, with 13 bases in between. The CDR3 totals 15 residues. Per the germline V gene, CDR1 is KGHSH and CDR2 is LQKENI. This chain's CDR3 is CASSLGRGPNTEAFF. The CDR3 DNA reads TGTGCCAGCTCACTAGGCAGGGGCCCGAACACTGAAGCTTTCTTT.

The gene calls are TRBV30 and TRBJ1-5; D remains unclear. The germline CDR1 and CDR2 sequences are GTSNPN and SVGIG (reference sequence). There are 12 residues in the CDR3. V was pared by 0 bases and J by 10 bases, with 10 bases between. This chain's CDR3 is CAWSVAKDPQHF. The CDR3 DNA reads as TGTGCCTGGAGTGTAGCGAAAGATCCCCAGCATTTT.